This passage covers 20 T cell receptor beta chains from one sample sequenced in a study of regulatory T cells in long-lasting Graves disease. Time point of the sample: newly diagnosed GD, antithyroid drugs for less than 3 months. After RNA was extracted from PBMCs, the TCR library was made from it. Arm-PCR of CDR3 regions with iRepertoire HTBI primers generated TCR beta libraries. One entry per CDR3 protein results from TCRdb running MiXCR on the multiplex PCR reads. This table holds about 420,000 distinct CDR3 sequences, 16% found once. This sample also belongs to another study, concerning T cells in Graves' hyperthyroidism and ophthalmopathy.

The sample in question was peripheral blood mononuclear cells (PBMCs), obtained at new diagnosis, from a patient treated with antithyroid drugs. The origin of the receptors is a woman younger than 30 with Graves disease.

There are many counts of this clonotype. This rearrangement joins TRBV12-3 or TRBV12-4 to TRBJ1-2; D gene ambiguous. V gave up 3 bases and J gave up 5 bases, with 10 bases separating them. This CDR3 is built from 13 residues. CDR3 protein: CASSLPPEYGYTF. CDR3 DNA: TGTGCCAGCAGTTTGCCCCCCGAGTATGGCTACACCTTC.

This clonotype was counted many times. The chain recombines TRBV18 with TRBJ1-6, with 8 nucleotides matching TRBD1. Germline lookup yields CDR1 KGHSH and CDR2 LQKENI. Trimming took 6 bases from V and 7 from J; bases not matched to a gene: 8. The CDR3 sequence is 15 residues long. CDR3 coding DNA: TGTGCCAGCTCTCCAGGGGGCGCGGGGAATTCACCCCTCCACTTT. Amino acid sequence: CASSPGGAGNSPLHF.

The chain uses TRBV11-3 and TRBJ2-4; 14 nucleotides line up with TRBD2. Germline assignment: CDR1 SGHNT and CDR2 YENEEA. The CDR3 length is 19 residues. V shed 5 bases, J shed 0 bases, and the junction held 9 bases outside the gene matches. This CDR3 reads CASSALTSGRALAKNIQYF. CDR3 coding DNA: TGTGCCAGCAGCGCCCTGACTAGCGGGAGGGCCCTAGCCAAAAACATTCAGTACTTC.

In its sample, this clonotype was seen a few times. CDR3 region: CASSHRPGGYTF. CDR3 sequence (DNA): TGTGCCAGTAGCCATCGCCCGGGAGGCTACACCTTC. V gene TRBV19 combines with J gene TRBJ1-2, with D unclear. CDR3 length: 12 residues. Germline-derived CDR1 and CDR2 are LNHDA and SQIVND (reference sequence). V lost 6 bases and J lost 8, with 13 bases in between.

This clonotype was picked up many times. V is TRBV9 and J is TRBJ2-7, with unresolved D. The CDR3 consists of 14 residues. The V gene lost 4 bases and the J gene lost 6 bases, with 17 bases spanning the gap. Per the germline V gene, CDR1 is SGDLS and CDR2 is YYNGEE. In nucleotides, the CDR3 is TGTGCCAGCAGCAGCTTTGGGGTATCAAGCGAGCAGTACTTC. Its translation: CASSSFGVSSEQYF.

Comments on this clonotype: This may come from a read error, since a much larger clone is one base off. This rearrangement joins TRBV13 to TRBJ2-1; D gene unclear. Trimming cost V 8 bases and J 8 bases, with 25 bases left between them. The CDR3 spans 16 residues. CDR1 is PRHDT, CDR2 FYEKMQ, per germline (reference sequence). CDR3 nucleotide sequence: TGTGCCAGCCGCGGTCGAAGGGTTGGGGTAAACGATGAGCAGTTCTTC. Translation gives CASRGRRVGVNDEQFF.

This clonotype was observed a few times. A read error likely explains this, since a far larger clone differs by one base. This chain joins TRBV5-1 and TRBJ2-1; 10 bases agree with TRBD2. The CDR3 loop spans 17 amino acids. V trimming: 0 bases; J trimming: 10 bases; junction bases outside the gene matches: 13. CDR1 is SGHRS, CDR2 YFSETQ, per germline. CDR3 region: CASSLAWGLATTYEQFF. CDR3 DNA sequence: TGCGCCAGCAGCTTGGCCTGGGGACTAGCGACCACCTACGAGCAGTTCTTC.

This clonotype appeared many times. The chain has TRBV15 and TRBJ1-1; 7 nucleotides line up with TRBD1. V shed 1 base, J shed 0 bases, and the junction held 8 bases outside the gene matches. Germline-derived CDR1 and CDR2 are LNHNV and YYDKDF (reference sequence). The CDR3 is 17 residues long. CDR3 protein: CATSRGEATGLNTEAFF. The CDR3 region has the DNA TGTGCCACCAGCAGAGGTGAAGCGACAGGGCTGAACACTGAAGCTTTCTTT.

This clonotype has a count of ten or more. V gene TRBV12-3 or TRBV12-4 combines with J gene TRBJ2-7; perhaps TRBD1 as D (7 bases). There are 13 residues in the CDR3. V was pared by 9 bases and J by 1 base, with 13 bases between. CDR3: CASRPGGSYEQYF. The CDR3 DNA reads TGTGCCAGTAGGCCAGGGGGGTCCTACGAGCAGTACTTC.

This clonotype was observed a few times. V usage is TRBV10-3 and J usage is TRBJ1-2; possible D gene TRBD1, 6 bases. The V gene lost 2 bases and the J gene lost 8 bases, with 9 bases spanning the gap. Germline V gives CDR1 ENHRY, CDR2 SYGVKD. There are 12 residues in the CDR3. The CDR3 protein is CAISERTDGYTF. The CDR3 coding sequence is TGTGCCATCAGTGAGCGGACAGACGGCTACACCTTC.

This clonotype was seen ten or more times. The J gene is TRBJ2-7, the V gene TRBV28; the match to TRBD2 covers 9 bases. With V trimmed by 4 bases and J by 3 bases, 7 bases remained unmatched. The CDR3 is 15 residues long. Germline V gene data show CDR1 as MDHEN and CDR2 as SYDVKM. The CDR3 sequence is CASSSPGTSFYEQYF. The CDR3 bases are TGTGCCAGCAGTTCCCCCGGGACTAGCTTCTACGAGCAGTACTTC. The full variable domain, completed using reference TRBV28 and TRBJ2-7, is DVKVTQSSRYLVKRTGEKVFLECVQDMDHENMFWYRQDPGLGLRLIYFSYDVKMKEKGDIPEGYSVSREKKERFSLILESASTNQTSMYLCASSSPGTSFYEQYFGPGTRLTVT.

In its sample, this clonotype was seen a few times. The chain carries TRBV19 and TRBJ1-1; D perhaps matches TRBD1 (6 bases). There are 13 residues in the CDR3. CDR1 and CDR2 (germline): LNHDA, SQIVND (reference sequence). V shed 7 bases and J shed 6 bases, with 15 bases lying between them. The chain's CDR3 is CASTMWGQSEAFF. The CDR3 DNA reads TGTGCCAGTACCATGTGGGGGCAATCTGAAGCTTTCTTT.

This sequence joins TRBV5-6 and TRBJ1-5, with D unclear. In germline, CDR1 is SGHDT, CDR2 YYEEEE. With 7 bases removed from V and 6 bases from J, the gap between germline ends came to 14 bases. The CDR3 consists of 13 residues. The CDR3 DNA reads TGTGCCAGCGGACTCCGAGCTGGTCAGCCCCAGCATTTT. Translating gives CASGLRAGQPQHF.

This sequence joins TRBV12-3 or TRBV12-4 and TRBJ1-1; D is possibly TRBD1 (6 bases). V lost 6 bases and J lost 6, with 20 bases in between. The CDR3 loop spans 15 amino acids. The CDR3 sequence is CASRLLGQGRAEAFF. The CDR3 nucleotides are TGTGCCAGCAGATTATTGGGCCAGGGGCGGGCTGAAGCTTTCTTT.

The chain combines TRBV6-2 or TRBV6-3 with TRBJ2-7; D remains unclear. The CDR3 length is 16 residues. The germline gives CDR1 MNHEY, CDR2 SVGEGT. V was cut by 2 bases and J by 2 bases, with 16 bases left in between. CDR3 bases: TGTGCCAGCAGTTACCACGCAGTAGTTGGTACCTACGAGCAGTACTTC. Protein product: CASSYHAVVGTYEQYF.

This clonotype was detected many times. The chain uses TRBV7-9 and TRBJ2-1; 9 bases are a match to TRBD2. The junction had 5 bases not matched to a gene; V was cut back by 1 base and J by 7 bases. The CDR3 extends over 15 amino acids. The germline CDR1 and CDR2 sequences are SEHNR and FQNEAQ (reference sequence). This CDR3 is CASSLVIAGVNEQFF. CDR3 nucleotide sequence: TGTGCCAGCAGCTTAGTGATAGCGGGAGTGAATGAGCAGTTCTTC. Using reference TRBV7-9 and TRBJ2-1 for the parts outside the CDR3, the full variable domain is DTGVSQNPRHKITKRGQNVTFRCDPISEHNRLYWYRQTLGQGPEFLTYFQNEAQLEKSRLLSDRFSAERPKGSFSTLEIQRTEQGDSAMYLCASSLVIAGVNEQFFGPGTRLTVL.

This clonotype was detected only a few times. The chain links TRBV5-5 to TRBJ2-1; 13 bases align to TRBD2. Looked up from germline, CDR1 is SGHKS and CDR2 is YYEKEE (reference sequence). This CDR3 contains 17 residues. Unmatched junction bases numbered 11, after V lost 4 bases and J lost 7 bases. CDR3 coding DNA: TGTGCCAGCAGCACCCGGGGGGGGACTAGCGGGACGAATGAGCAGTTCTTC. This translates into CASSTRGGTSGTNEQFF.

A few counts support this clonotype. The DNA of the CDR3 is TGTGCCAGCAGTTCGATGGACGCACATGACAATGAGCAGTTCTTC. It yields the protein CASSSMDAHDNEQFF. The chain carries TRBV12-3 or TRBV12-4 and TRBJ2-1, with no clear D. V lost 4 bases, J lost 5 bases, and 15 bases lay in between. This CDR3 spans 15 amino acids.

The sample holds many counts of this clonotype. The chain employs TRBV20-1 and TRBJ2-3; TRBD2 matches 8 bases. Trimming at V came to 4 bases and at J to 0 bases, leaving 12 bases not matched to a gene. The CDR3 loop spans 17 amino acids. Germline CDR1 reads DFQATT; CDR2 reads SNEGSKA (reference sequence). The CDR3 region has the DNA TGCAGTGCTACCCCCACATATAGCGGGACTAGCACAGATACGCAGTATTTT. Translation: CSATPTYSGTSTDTQYF.

This clonotype was observed at least ten times. This rearrangement joins TRBV20-1 to TRBJ2-1, with TRBD2 matching 13 bases. Germline trimming cut 3 bases from V and 6 bases from J; bases unmatched to any gene: 11. The germline gives CDR1 DFQATT, CDR2 SNEGSKA (reference sequence). The CDR3 extends over 17 amino acids. The CDR3 nucleotides are TGCAGTGCTAGGTCCCGAGGACTAGCGGGAGTACTCAATGAGCAGTTCTTC. Translated, it gives CSARSRGLAGVLNEQFF.